What follows describes a single T cell receptor (beta chain). Trimming removed 1 base at V and 4 bases at J, with 20 bases between. The CDR3 contains 17 residues. From germline, CDR1 is SGHNT and CDR2 YYREEE (reference sequence). This entry belongs to a study of control samples from healthy donors and cancer patients. Produced via immunoSEQ multiplex PCR; TCRdb's table is partial and in-frame only. The sample shows around 120,000 clones, around 87% of them seen only once. This TCR derives from a man in his sixties in good health. The chain recombines TRBV5-4 with TRBJ2-5; the D gene is possibly TRBD1 (6 bases). Sequencing input: blood. The CDR3 loop is CASSLSSGAVFRETQYF. Here the CDR3 DNA reads TGTGCCAGCAGCTTGTCGTCAGGGGCCGTATTTCGAGAGACCCAGTACTTC.